The 16 T cell receptor beta chains presented below share a single source sample, sequenced in a study of shared clonotypes between healthy human individuals. Terminally differentiated effector memory CD45RA+ cells were left out of the naive CD8 fraction, which was CD45RO-negative and positively selected for CCR7. Sequencing was performed with immunoSEQ multiplex PCR; in TCRdb, only in-frame clones are kept and a portion is missing. The sample contains about 870,000 clones, approximately 92% of which appear only once. Sequencing was done on a sample of naive CD8+ T cells sorted from blood. The receptors here all came from a man aged 25-40 years in good health.

J is TRBJ1-2 and V is TRBV7-8, with D tentatively TRBD1 (5 bases). CDR1 and CDR2 from the germline V gene are SGHVS and FQNEAQ. The CDR3 loop spans 19 amino acids. The V end lost 0 bases, the J end lost 3 bases, and 23 bases lay between the germline ends. CDR3 residues: CASSLARDSTGGPYYGYTF. CDR3 bases: TGTGCCAGCAGCTTAGCGCGGGATTCAACAGGCGGACCCTACTATGGCTACACCTTC.

The rearrangement uses TRBV15 and TRBJ2-2; TRBD2 is a possible D gene (5 bases). The CDR3 spans 12 residues. Germline assignment: CDR1 LNHNV and CDR2 YYDKDF (reference sequence). V gave up 9 bases and J gave up 6 bases, with 11 bases separating them. The CDR3 coding sequence is TGTGCCACGTCCTCGGAGGCCGGGGAGCTGTTTTTT. It translates to CATSSEAGELFF.

V usage is TRBV19 and J usage is TRBJ2-7, with D possibly matching TRBD1 (6 bases). Trimming took off 5 bases at V and 3 bases at J, with 11 bases between the two ends. Germline V gives CDR1 LNHDA, CDR2 SQIVND (reference sequence). This CDR3 contains 13 residues. The CDR3 DNA is TGTGCCAGTAGTGTTCGACAGGACTACGAGCAGTACTTC. Amino acids: CASSVRQDYEQYF.

This chain connects TRBV4-3 to TRBJ2-1; D is unresolved. V lost 0 bases, J lost 0 bases, and 12 bases lay in between. The CDR3 has 17 amino acids. Per the germline V gene, CDR1 is LGHNA and CDR2 is YSLEER. The CDR3 region is CASSQEAAIRSYNEQFF. The CDR3 coding sequence is TGCGCCAGCAGCCAAGAAGCTGCGATCCGCTCCTACAATGAGCAGTTCTTC.

V and J are TRBV19 and TRBJ2-7, with D possibly being TRBD2 (5 bases). CDR3 length equals 13 residues. The germline V and J ends were trimmed by 10 bases and 1 base, with 14 bases remaining between them. The germline V gene has CDR1 LNHDA and CDR2 SQIVND (reference sequence). The CDR3 is CATSGSLSYEQYF. DNA of the CDR3: TGTGCCACTTCGGGGAGTTTATCCTACGAGCAGTACTTC. Drawing the rest from reference TRBV19 and TRBJ2-7, the complete variable domain is DGGITQSPKYLFRKEGQNVTLSCEQNLNHDAMYWYRQDPGQGLRLIYYSQIVNDFQKGDIAEGYSVSREKKESFPLTVTSAQKNPTAFYLCATSGSLSYEQYFGPGTRLTVT.

The chain links TRBV29-1 to TRBJ2-7; 9 nucleotides align to TRBD1. The length of the CDR3 is 14 residues. The V and J ends lost 7 bases and 0 bases, in that order; junction bases with no gene match: 7. Germline V gene lookup returns CDR1 SQVTM and CDR2 ANQGSEA. Here the CDR3 reads CSGIDRGNSYEQYF. Here the CDR3 DNA reads TGCAGCGGGATAGACAGGGGGAACTCCTACGAGCAGTACTTC.

The chain uses TRBV2 and TRBJ1-1; TRBD1 agrees at 9 bases. CDR1 is SNHLY and CDR2 is FYNNEI in the germline V gene. V dropped 4 bases and J dropped 11; count of bases not matched to a gene: 5. The CDR3 is 12 residues long. The CDR3 here is CASSGDRVGAFF. The CDR3 DNA is TGTGCCAGCAGTGGGGACAGGGTCGGCGCTTTCTTT.

This clone was seen once. V usage is TRBV28 and J usage is TRBJ2-7; tentative D call: TRBD1 (6 bases). Germline V CDR1 and CDR2: MDHEN, SYDVKM. V was cut by 5 bases and J by 3 bases, with 14 bases left in between. This CDR3 has 14 amino acids. CDR3 nucleotides: TGTGCCAGCAGTGCGCAGGGGCTCGGCTACGAGCAGTACTTC. The encoded protein is CASSAQGLGYEQYF.

This clone was seen once. The CDR3 is CASRATDTQYF. The DNA for the CDR3 is TGTGCCAGCAGGGCCACAGATACGCAGTATTTT. J is TRBJ2-3 and V is TRBV6-1, with no clear D. The CDR3 is 11 residues long. Trimming removed 6 bases at V and 2 bases at J, with 3 bases between. Germline V lookup: CDR1 MNHNS, CDR2 SASEGT.

This chain links TRBV11-2 with TRBJ2-7; 8 positions agree with TRBD1. Looked up from germline, CDR1 is SGHAT and CDR2 is FQNNGV. The CDR3 loop spans 15 amino acids. With V trimmed by 5 bases and J by 6 bases, 12 bases remained unmatched. The CDR3 coding sequence is TGTGCCAGCAGCCTCGAGTCCGCCAGGGGGCGCGAGCAGTACTTC. Encoded protein: CASSLESARGREQYF.

This clone has only one observation. J is TRBJ2-1 and V is TRBV7-9; the D is unclear. V shed 6 bases and J shed 9 bases, with 12 bases lying between them. This CDR3 is built from 12 residues. CDR1 SEHNR and CDR2 FQNEAQ come from the germline V gene (reference sequence). CDR3 nucleotide sequence: TGTGCCAGCAGGCAAGGTGGGTCTGAGCAGTTCTTC. Translation gives CASRQGGSEQFF.

The gene calls are TRBV7-9 and TRBJ2-7, with TRBD2 identical over 7 bases. Germline V gene lookup returns CDR1 SEHNR and CDR2 FQNEAQ (reference sequence). J was trimmed by 2 bases and V by 0 bases; bases with no gene match: 7. The CDR3 runs 16 residues. CDR3 in amino acids: CASSLAGGPNAYEQYF. DNA of the CDR3: TGTGCCAGCAGCTTAGCGGGAGGGCCTAACGCCTACGAGCAGTACTTC.

This rearrangement joins TRBV19 to TRBJ1-1; D ambiguous. The V gene lost 7 bases and the J gene lost 6 bases, with 9 bases spanning the gap. Germline CDR1 LNHDA, CDR2 SQIVND (reference sequence). The CDR3 is 11 amino acids. The CDR3 DNA sequence: TGTGCCAGTAATAGGATGGCTGAAGCTTTCTTT. Translated, it gives CASNRMAEAFF.

This chain's CDR3 is CATSRDRTSVETQYF. DNA of the CDR3: TGTGCCACCAGCAGAGACCGGACTAGCGTAGAGACCCAGTACTTC. The chain employs TRBV15 and TRBJ2-5; TRBD2 matches 9 bases. The CDR3 covers 15 residues. The V gene's germline CDR1 is LNHNV and CDR2 YYDKDF (reference sequence). The V segment lost 0 bases and the J segment 4 bases; nucleotides outside the gene matches: 3.

V gene TRBV19 combines with J gene TRBJ2-7; a weak D match, TRBD1 (6 bases). The CDR3 length is 12 residues. V was pared by 6 bases and J by 2 bases, with 8 bases between. Germline V gene lookup returns CDR1 LNHDA and CDR2 SQIVND (reference sequence). The CDR3 sequence is CASSRDTYEQYF. DNA for the CDR3: TGTGCCAGTAGCCGGGACACCTACGAGCAGTACTTC. The full variable domain, with the rest looked up from reference TRBV19 and TRBJ2-7, is DGGITQSPKYLFRKEGQNVTLSCEQNLNHDAMYWYRQDPGQGLRLIYYSQIVNDFQKGDIAEGYSVSREKKESFPLTVTSAQKNPTAFYLCASSRDTYEQYFGPGTRLTVT.

The genes are TRBV28 and TRBJ1-5; D possibly corresponds to TRBD1 (6 bases). The germline gives CDR1 MDHEN, CDR2 SYDVKM. The ends were cut back, 6 bases at V and 4 bases at J, with 16 bases in the middle. CDR3 length: 15 amino acids. CDR3 nucleotides: TGTGCCAGCAGCATTCAGGGGTTAGGAAATCAGCCCCAGCATTTT. It encodes CASSIQGLGNQPQHF. Full variable domain (missing parts from reference TRBV28 and TRBJ1-5): DVKVTQSSRYLVKRTGEKVFLECVQDMDHENMFWYRQDPGLGLRLIYFSYDVKMKEKGDIPEGYSVSREKKERFSLILESASTNQTSMYLCASSIQGLGNQPQHFGDGTRLSIL.